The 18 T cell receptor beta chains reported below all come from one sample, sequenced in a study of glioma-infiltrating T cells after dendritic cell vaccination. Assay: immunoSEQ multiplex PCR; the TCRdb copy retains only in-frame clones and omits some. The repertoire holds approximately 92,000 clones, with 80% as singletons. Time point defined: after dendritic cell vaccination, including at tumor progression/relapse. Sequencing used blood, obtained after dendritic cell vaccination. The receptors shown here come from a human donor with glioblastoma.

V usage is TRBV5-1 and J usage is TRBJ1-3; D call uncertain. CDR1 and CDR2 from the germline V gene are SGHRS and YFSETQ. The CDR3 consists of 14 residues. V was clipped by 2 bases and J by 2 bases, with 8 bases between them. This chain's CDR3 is CASSFEAAGNTIYF. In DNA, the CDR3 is TGCGCCAGCAGCTTTGAGGCGGCTGGAAACACCATATATTTT.

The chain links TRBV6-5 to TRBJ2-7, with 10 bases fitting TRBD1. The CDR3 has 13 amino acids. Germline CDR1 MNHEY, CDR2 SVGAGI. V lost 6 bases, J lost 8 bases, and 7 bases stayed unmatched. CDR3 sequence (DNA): TGTGCCAGCAGAGCCGGGACAGGGGTCAAGCAGTACTTC. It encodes CASRAGTGVKQYF.

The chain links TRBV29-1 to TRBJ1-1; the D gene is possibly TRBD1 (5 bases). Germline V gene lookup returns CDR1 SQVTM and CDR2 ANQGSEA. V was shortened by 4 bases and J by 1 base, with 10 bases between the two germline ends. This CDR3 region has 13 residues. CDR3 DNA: TGCAGCGTTGTAGGGCAGGGGAACACTGAAGCTTTCTTT. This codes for CSVVGQGNTEAFF.

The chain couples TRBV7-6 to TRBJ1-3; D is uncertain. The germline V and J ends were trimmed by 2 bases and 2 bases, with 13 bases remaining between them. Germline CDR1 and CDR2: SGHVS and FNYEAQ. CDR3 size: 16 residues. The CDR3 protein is CASSLFQAAAGNTIYF. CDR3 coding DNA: TGTGCCAGCAGCTTATTCCAGGCTGCTGCTGGAAACACCATATATTTT. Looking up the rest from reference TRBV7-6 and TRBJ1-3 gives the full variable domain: GAGVSQSPRYKVTKRGQDVALRCDPISGHVSLYWYRQALGQGPEFLTYFNYEAQQDKSGLPNDRFSAERPEGSISTLTIQRTEQRDSAMYRCASSLFQAAAGNTIYFGEGSWLTVV.

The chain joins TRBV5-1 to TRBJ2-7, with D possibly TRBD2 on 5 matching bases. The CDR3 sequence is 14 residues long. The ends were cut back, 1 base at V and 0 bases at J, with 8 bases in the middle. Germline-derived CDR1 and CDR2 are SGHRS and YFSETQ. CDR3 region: CASSLRTSSYEQYF. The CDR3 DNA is TGCGCCAGCAGCTTGAGGACTTCCTCCTACGAGCAGTACTTC.

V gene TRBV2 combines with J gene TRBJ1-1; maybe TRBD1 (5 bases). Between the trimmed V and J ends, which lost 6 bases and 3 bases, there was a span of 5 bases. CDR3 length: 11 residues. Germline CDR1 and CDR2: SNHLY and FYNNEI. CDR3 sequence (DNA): TGTGCCAGCAGACAGGACACTGAAGCTTTCTTT. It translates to CASRQDTEAFF. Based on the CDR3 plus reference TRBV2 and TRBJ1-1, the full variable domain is EPEVTQTPSHQVTQMGQEVILRCVPISNHLYFYWYRQILGQKVEFLVSFYNNEISEKSEIFDDQFSVERPDGSNFTLKIRSTKLEDSAMYFCASRQDTEAFFGQGTRLTVV.

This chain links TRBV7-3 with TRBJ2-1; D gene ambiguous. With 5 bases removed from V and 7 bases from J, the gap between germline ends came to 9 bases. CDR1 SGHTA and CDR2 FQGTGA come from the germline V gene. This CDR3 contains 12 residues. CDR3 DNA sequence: TGTGCCAGCAGCCATTCGACTAATGAGCAGTTCTTC. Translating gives CASSHSTNEQFF.

The CDR3 DNA sequence: TGTGCCAGCAGCCTTGCGGGAGGGGTGAGAAACACCATATATTTT. This sequence encodes CASSLAGGVRNTIYF. The J gene is TRBJ1-3, the V gene TRBV13, with a possible D match to TRBD1 (5 bases). This CDR3 region has 15 residues. Germline values: CDR1 PRHDT, CDR2 FYEKMQ (reference sequence). V shed 5 bases and J shed 5 bases, with 16 bases lying between them.

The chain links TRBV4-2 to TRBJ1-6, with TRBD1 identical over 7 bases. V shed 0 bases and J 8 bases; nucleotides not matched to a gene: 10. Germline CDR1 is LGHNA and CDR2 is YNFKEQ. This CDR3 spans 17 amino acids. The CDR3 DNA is TGTGCCAGCAGCCAAGATCCCGGGACAGCTAATGATTCACCCCTCCACTTT. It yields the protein CASSQDPGTANDSPLHF.

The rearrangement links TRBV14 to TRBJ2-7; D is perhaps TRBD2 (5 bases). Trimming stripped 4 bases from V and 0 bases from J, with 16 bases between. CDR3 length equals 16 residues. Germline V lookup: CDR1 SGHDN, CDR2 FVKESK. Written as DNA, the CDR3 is TGTGCCAGCAGCCGGTCGGGATTCTGGAGCTCCTACGAGCAGTACTTC. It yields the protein CASSRSGFWSSYEQYF.

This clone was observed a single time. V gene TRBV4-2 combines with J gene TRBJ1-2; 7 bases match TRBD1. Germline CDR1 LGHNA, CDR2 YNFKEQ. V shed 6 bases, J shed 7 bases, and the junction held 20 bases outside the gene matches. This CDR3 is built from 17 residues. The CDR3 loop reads CASSRGQGDGPGSGYTF. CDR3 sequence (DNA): TGTGCCAGCAGTAGAGGGCAGGGGGATGGCCCCGGAAGTGGCTACACCTTC.

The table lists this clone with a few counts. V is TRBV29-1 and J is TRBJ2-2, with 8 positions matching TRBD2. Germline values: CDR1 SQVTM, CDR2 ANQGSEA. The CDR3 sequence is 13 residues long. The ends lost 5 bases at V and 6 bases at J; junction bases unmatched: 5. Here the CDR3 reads CSVQELAAGELFF. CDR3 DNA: TGCAGCGTTCAGGAACTAGCGGCCGGGGAGCTGTTTTTT.

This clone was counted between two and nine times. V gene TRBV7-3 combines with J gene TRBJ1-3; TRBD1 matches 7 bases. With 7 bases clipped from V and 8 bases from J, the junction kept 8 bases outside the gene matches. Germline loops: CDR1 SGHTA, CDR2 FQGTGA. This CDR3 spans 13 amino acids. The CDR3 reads CASTCDRVYTIYF. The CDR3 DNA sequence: TGTGCCAGCACCTGTGACAGGGTATACACCATATATTTT.

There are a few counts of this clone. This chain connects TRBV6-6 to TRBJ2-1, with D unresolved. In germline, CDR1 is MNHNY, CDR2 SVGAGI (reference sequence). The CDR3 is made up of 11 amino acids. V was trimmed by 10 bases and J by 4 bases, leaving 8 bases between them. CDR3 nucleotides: TGTGCCACCTCCCCTTACAATGAGCAGTTCTTC. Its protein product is CATSPYNEQFF.

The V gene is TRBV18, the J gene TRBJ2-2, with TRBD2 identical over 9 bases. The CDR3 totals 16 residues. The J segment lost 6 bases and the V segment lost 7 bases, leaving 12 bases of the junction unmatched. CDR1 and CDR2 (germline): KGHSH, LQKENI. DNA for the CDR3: TGTGCCAGCTGCCCGACGGGAGCGGGAGGATCCGGGGAGCTGTTTTTT. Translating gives CASCPTGAGGSGELFF.

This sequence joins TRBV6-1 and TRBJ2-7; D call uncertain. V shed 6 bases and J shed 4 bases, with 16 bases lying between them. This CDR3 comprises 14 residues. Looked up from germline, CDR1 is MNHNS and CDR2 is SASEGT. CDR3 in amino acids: CASSPSGVTYEQYF. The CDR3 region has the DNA TGTGCCAGCAGCCCATCTGGAGTAACGTACGAGCAGTACTTC.

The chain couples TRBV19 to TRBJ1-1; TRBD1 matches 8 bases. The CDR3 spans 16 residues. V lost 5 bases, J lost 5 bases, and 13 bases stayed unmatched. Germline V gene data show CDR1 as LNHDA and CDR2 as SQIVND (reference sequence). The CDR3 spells CASSPWTGRGWTEAFF. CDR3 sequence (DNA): TGTGCCAGTAGTCCCTGGACAGGGCGTGGATGGACTGAAGCTTTCTTT.

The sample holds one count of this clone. CDR3 protein: CASGQGLLATNEKLFF. The CDR3, as DNA: TGTGCCAGCGGACAGGGTTTGTTGGCAACTAATGAAAAACTGTTTTTT. The chain recombines TRBV11-2 with TRBJ1-4, with 8 bases aligning to TRBD1. From germline, CDR1 is SGHAT and CDR2 FQNNGV. Trimming at V came to 8 bases and at J to 0 bases, leaving 8 bases not matched to a gene. The CDR3 runs to 16 residues. Drawing the rest from reference TRBV11-2 and TRBJ1-4, the complete variable domain is EAGVAQSPRYKIIEKRQSVAFWCNPISGHATLYWYQQILGQGPKLLIQFQNNGVVDDSQLPKDRFSAERLKGVDSTLKIQPAKLEDSAVYLCASGQGLLATNEKLFFGSGTQLSVL.